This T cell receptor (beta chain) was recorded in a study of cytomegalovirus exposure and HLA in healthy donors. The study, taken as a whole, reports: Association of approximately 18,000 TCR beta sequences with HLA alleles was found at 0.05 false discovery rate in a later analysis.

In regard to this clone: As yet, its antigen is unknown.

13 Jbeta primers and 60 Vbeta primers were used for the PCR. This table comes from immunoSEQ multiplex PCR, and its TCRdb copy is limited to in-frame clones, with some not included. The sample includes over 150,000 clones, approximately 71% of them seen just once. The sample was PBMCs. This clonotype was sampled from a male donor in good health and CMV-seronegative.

The CDR3, as DNA: TGTGCCAGCAGTTATGGGGGGGCCCTTGGGTACGAGCAGTACTTC. Its protein is CASSYGGALGYEQYF. The rearrangement links TRBV6-5 to TRBJ2-7; TRBD2 is a possible D gene (7 bases). Per the germline V gene, CDR1 is MNHEY and CDR2 is SVGAGI. The ends were cut back, 3 bases at V and 4 bases at J, with 16 bases in the middle. CDR3 length equals 15 residues.